This T cell receptor (beta chain) was retrieved from a study of cytomegalovirus exposure and HLA in healthy donors. PCR employed 60 Vbeta and 13 Jbeta primers. Original data processing: Later, an analysis found 65 million to 85 million unique TCR beta chains, and approximately 10 million of these were shared. Clones were read by immunoSEQ multiplex PCR, and TCRdb kept only the in-frame ones, dropping some. V and J calls and clone size are as listed in that table; D and trimming were resolved from the DNA. The sample records 120,000 or so clones, around 78% being singletons. Comments on this clone: Its specificity is unknown.

General study findings and limits: V- and J-gene trimming in TCR beta was tied to a missense DCLRE1C variant by an analysis performed later.

This CDR3 has 13 residues. From germline, CDR1 is GTSNPN and CDR2 SVGIG (reference sequence). V lost 2 bases and J lost 3, with 10 bases in between. The rearrangement uses TRBV30 and TRBJ2-5; D not certain. Sequenced: PBMCs. This receptor was identified in a woman between 25 and 40 years old in good health and CMV-seronegative. The CDR3 DNA reads TGTGCCTGGAGTCGAGACTGGGAAGAGACCCAGTACTTC. Its translation: CAWSRDWEETQYF.